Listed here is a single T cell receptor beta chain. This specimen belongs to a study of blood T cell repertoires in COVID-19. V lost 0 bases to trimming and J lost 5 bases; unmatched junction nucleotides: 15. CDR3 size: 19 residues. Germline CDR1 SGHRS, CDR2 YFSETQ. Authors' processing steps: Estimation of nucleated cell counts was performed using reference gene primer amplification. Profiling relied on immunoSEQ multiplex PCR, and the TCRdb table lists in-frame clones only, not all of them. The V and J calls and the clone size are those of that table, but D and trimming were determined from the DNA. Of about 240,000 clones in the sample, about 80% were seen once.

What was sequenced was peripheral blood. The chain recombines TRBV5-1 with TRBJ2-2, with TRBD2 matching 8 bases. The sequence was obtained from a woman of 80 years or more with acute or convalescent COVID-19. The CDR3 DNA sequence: TGCGCCAGCAGCTTGGCCCGCTGGCGGGGGGCCGCGGGAACCGGGGAGCTGTTTTTT. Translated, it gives CASSLARWRGAAGTGELFF. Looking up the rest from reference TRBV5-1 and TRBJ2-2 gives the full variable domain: KAGVTQTPRYLIKTRGQQVTLSCSPISGHRSVSWYQQTPGQGLQFLFEYFSETQRNKGNFPGRFSGRQFSNSRSEMNVSTLELGDSALYLCASSLARWRGAAGTGELFFGEGSRLTVL.